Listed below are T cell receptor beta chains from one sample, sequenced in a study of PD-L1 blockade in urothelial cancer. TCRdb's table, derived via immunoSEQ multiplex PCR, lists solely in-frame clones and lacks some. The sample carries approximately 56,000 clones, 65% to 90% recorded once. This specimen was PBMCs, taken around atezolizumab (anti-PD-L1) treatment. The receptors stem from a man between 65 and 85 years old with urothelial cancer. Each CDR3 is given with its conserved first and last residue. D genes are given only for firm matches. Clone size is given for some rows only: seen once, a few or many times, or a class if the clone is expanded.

CASRSTGVYEQYF | TGTGCCAGCAGATCAACAGGGGTCTACGAGCAGTACTTC | TRBD1 | - | TRBJ2-7 | TRBV28
CASSKAGRVNGELFF | TGTGCCAGCAGCAAAGCGGGCAGGGTTAACGGGGAGCTGTTTTTT | - | - | TRBJ2-2 | TRBV21-1
CASSATASGSYNEQFF | TGTGCCAGCAGCGCTACCGCCAGCGGGAGTTACAATGAGCAGTTCTTC | TRBD2 | - | TRBJ2-1 | TRBV7-8
CASSPDGGARGSDTQYF | TGTGCCAGTAGCCCGGACGGGGGGGCGAGGGGTTCGGATACGCAGTATTTT | TRBD2 | - | TRBJ2-3 | TRBV19
CASSLALNTEAFF | TGTGCCAGCAGCTTAGCCTTGAACACTGAAGCTTTCTTT | - | - | TRBJ1-1 | TRBV11-2
CASSIRDPTNEKLFF | TGTGCCAGCAGCATCAGGGATCCAACTAATGAAAAACTGTTTTTT | - | - | TRBJ1-4 | TRBV7-9
CASSSTAGRIPYGYTF | TGTGCCAGCAGTTCGACGGCGGGACGGATACCCTATGGCTACACCTTC | - | - | TRBJ1-2 | TRBV28
CASSFRGLPLLSGNTIYF | TGTGCCAGCAGCTTTCGAGGGTTGCCGCTCCTCTCTGGAAACACCATATATTTT | - | - | TRBJ1-3 | TRBV7-2
CASSEDTNYGYTF | TGTGCCAGCAGTGAAGACACTAACTATGGCTACACCTTC | - | many | TRBJ1-2 | TRBV6-1
CASSSDRDTEAFF | TGTGCCAGCAGCTCGGACAGGGACACTGAAGCTTTCTTT | TRBD1 | - | TRBJ1-1 | TRBV5-8
CASRGTGYNEQFF | TGTGCCAGCAGAGGGACTGGATACAATGAGCAGTTCTTC | - | - | TRBJ2-1 | TRBV2
CASRRGLASYEQYF | TGTGCCAGTCGCAGGGGGCTAGCGTCCTACGAGCAGTACTTC | TRBD1 | few | TRBJ2-7 | TRBV7-2
CSARDGGLTGELFF | TGCAGCGCGAGGGACGGGGGGCTCACCGGGGAGCTGTTTTTT | - | - | TRBJ2-2 | TRBV29-1
CSVARTVMNTEAFF | TGCAGCGTAGCCCGGACAGTCATGAACACTGAAGCTTTCTTT | - | - | TRBJ1-1 | TRBV29-1
CSALLRYEQYF | TGCAGTGCGCTACTACGGTACGAGCAGTACTTC | - | - | TRBJ2-7 | TRBV20-1
CASSYSAGNEQYF | TGTGCCAGCAGTTACTCAGCCGGGAACGAGCAGTACTTC | - | - | TRBJ2-7 | TRBV6-5